A selection of T cell receptor beta chains follows, all from one sample in a study of CD4 and CD8 cells across lung adenocarcinoma regions. MiXCR was run by TCRdb on the PCR reads, yielding one entry per CDR3 protein. The profile shows over 9,500 distinct CDR3 sequences, about 56% of them singletons. The specimen was CD8+ T cells from the margin of a lung tumor. These receptors were obtained from a female donor with lung adenocarcinoma. The CD4 and CD8 labels of this study may be unreliable. Each CDR3 is given with its conserved first and last residue. D genes are given only for firm matches. The size entry is marked missing in some rows and otherwise reads once, few, many or a size class.

V gene	J gene	D gene	clone size	CDR3 protein	CDR3 DNA
TRBV4-1	TRBJ2-4	-	-	CASSQADGGLGAKNTQYF	TGCGCCAGCAGCCAAGCAGACGGGGGGCTGGGAGCCAAAAACACTCAGTACTTC
TRBV5-1	TRBJ2-7	TRBD2	-	CASSLVASGRLEQYF	TGCGCCAGCAGCTTGGTTGCTAGCGGGAGGCTTGAGCAGTACTTC
TRBV6-1	TRBJ2-7	-	-	CASSGQPNYEQYF	TGTGCCAGCAGCGGACAGCCAAACTACGAGCAGTACTTC
TRBV4-1	TRBJ2-3	-	-	CAAGHGGRGQETQYF	TGCGCCGCGGGCCACGGGGGGCGTGGCCAAGAGACGCAGTATTTC
TRBV27	TRBJ2-7	-	many	CASSFGRGYYEQYF	TGTGCCAGCAGTTTTGGTAGGGGGTACTACGAGCAGTACTTC
TRBV6-1	TRBJ2-3	-	-	CARGPGGPEPDTQYF	TGTGCCAGGGGGCCCGGGGGACCGGAGCCAGATACGCAGTACTTT
TRBV6-1	TRBJ2-1	TRBD1	few	CASSGPGTGPNEQFF	TGTGCCAGCAGTGGCCCCGGGACAGGGCCCAATGAGCAGTTCTTC
TRBV11-2	TRBJ2-1	-	many	CASSSQPFNEQFF	TGTGCCAGCAGCTCCCAACCCTTTAATGAGCAGTTCTTC
TRBV10-1	TRBJ2-5	-	-	CAGIGGRDEGSQYF	TGCGCGGGGATCGGGGGGCGGGACGAAGGGTCCCAGTACTTC
TRBV12-3/TRBV12-4	TRBJ2-7	TRBD2	-	CASSPTTSGRLYEQYF	TGTGCCAGCAGTCCCACGACTAGCGGGAGGTTATACGAGCAGTACTTC
TRBV10-1	TRBJ1-1	-	many	CASSESAGRATEAFF	TGCGCCAGCAGTGAGTCGGCAGGGCGGGCGACTGAAGCTTTCTTT
TRBV6-1	TRBJ2-3	-	few	CASSEYRVGETQYF	TGTGCCAGCAGTGAATACAGGGTCGGGGAGACCCAGTACTTT
TRBV6-2/TRBV6-3	TRBJ2-7	TRBD1	-	CASSIWTGAYEQYF	TGTGCCAGCAGTATCTGGACAGGGGCCTACGAGCAGTACTTC